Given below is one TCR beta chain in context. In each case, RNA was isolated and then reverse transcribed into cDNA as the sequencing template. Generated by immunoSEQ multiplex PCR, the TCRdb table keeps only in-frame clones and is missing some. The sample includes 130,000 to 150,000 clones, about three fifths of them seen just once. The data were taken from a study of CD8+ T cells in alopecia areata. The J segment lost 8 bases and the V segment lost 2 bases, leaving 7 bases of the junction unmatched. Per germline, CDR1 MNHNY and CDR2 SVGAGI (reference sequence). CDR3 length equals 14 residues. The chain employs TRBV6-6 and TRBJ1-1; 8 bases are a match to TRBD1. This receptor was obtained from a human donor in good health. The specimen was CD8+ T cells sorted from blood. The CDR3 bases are TGTGCCAGCAGTTACGGGGGTGACAGGGGCGAAGCTTTCTTT. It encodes CASSYGGDRGEAFF.